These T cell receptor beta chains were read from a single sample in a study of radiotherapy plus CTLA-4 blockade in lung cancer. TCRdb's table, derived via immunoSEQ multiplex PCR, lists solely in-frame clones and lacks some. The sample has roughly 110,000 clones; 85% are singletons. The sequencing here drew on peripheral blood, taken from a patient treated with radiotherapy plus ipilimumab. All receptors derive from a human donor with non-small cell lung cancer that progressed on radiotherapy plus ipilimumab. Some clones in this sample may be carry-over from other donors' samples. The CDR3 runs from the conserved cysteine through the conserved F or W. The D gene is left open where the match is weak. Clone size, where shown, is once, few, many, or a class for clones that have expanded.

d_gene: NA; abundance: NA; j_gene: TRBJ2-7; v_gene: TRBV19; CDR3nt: TGTGCTCAGAATAAAGGCGGACGTGAATACGAGCAGTACTTC; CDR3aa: CAQNKGGREYEQYF
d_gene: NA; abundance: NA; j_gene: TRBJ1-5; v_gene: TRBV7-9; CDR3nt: TGTGCCAGCAGCTTAGGACCCAATCAGCCCCAGCATTTT; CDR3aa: CASSLGPNQPQHF
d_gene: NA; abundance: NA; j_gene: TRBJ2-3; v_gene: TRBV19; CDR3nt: TGTGCCAGTAGTATAAGACTTAGCCTCTCTGGGGCAGATACGCAGTATTTT; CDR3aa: CASSIRLSLSGADTQYF
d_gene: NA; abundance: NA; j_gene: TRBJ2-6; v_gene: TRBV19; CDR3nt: TGTGCCAGTATTGAAGGGCCCTCTGGGGCCAACGTCCTGACTTTC; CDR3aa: CASIEGPSGANVLTF
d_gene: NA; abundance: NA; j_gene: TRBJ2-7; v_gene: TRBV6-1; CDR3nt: TGTGCCAGCAGTGCGGGGGAGTCCTACGAGCAGTACTTC; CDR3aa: CASSAGESYEQYF
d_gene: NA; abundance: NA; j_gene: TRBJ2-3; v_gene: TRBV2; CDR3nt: TGTGCCAGCAGAGGGGACTCAGATACGCAGTATTTT; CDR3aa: CASRGDSDTQYF
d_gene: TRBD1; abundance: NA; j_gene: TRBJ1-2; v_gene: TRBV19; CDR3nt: TGTGCCAGTAGTATCGCCCGGACAGGGATAGGGTATGGCTACACCTTC; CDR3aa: CASSIARTGIGYGYTF
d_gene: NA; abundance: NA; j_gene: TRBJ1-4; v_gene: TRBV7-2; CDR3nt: TGTGCCAGCAGCAACCGACAGGAAGAAAAACTGTTTTTT; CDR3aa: CASSNRQEEKLFF
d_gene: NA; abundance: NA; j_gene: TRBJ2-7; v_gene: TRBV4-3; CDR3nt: TGCGCCAGCAGCCAAGACTGGGACGGCTCCTACGAGCAGTACTTC; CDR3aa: CASSQDWDGSYEQYF
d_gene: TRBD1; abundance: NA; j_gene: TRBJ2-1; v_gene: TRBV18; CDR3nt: TGTGCCAGCTCACCACCGGGACAGGGGGCCCCGGGGGAGCAGTTCTTC; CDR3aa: CASSPPGQGAPGEQFF
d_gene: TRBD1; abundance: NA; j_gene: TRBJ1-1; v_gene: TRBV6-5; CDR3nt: TGTGCCAGCAGTCAAGGACAGGGCGCTGAAGCTTTCTTT; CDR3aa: CASSQGQGAEAFF
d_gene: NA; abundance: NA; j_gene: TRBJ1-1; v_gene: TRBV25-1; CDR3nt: TGTGCCAGCAGTCAAGCAGGGGCCGAGAACACTGAAGCTTTCTTT; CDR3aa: CASSQAGAENTEAFF
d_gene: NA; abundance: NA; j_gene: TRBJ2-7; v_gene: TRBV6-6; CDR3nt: TGTGCCAGCAGTTACTCGCTCAACGAGCAGTACTTC; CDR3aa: CASSYSLNEQYF
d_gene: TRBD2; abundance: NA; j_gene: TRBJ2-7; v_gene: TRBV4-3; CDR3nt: TGCGCCAGCAGCCTACAGCGGGGGGTGAAATACGAGCAGTACTTC; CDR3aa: CASSLQRGVKYEQYF
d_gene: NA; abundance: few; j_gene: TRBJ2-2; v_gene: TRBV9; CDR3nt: TGTGCCAGCAGCGTAGCTGTGGGGGCGGGATTGACCGGGGAGCTGTTTTTT; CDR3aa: CASSVAVGAGLTGELFF
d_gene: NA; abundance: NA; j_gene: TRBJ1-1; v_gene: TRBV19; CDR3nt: TGTGCCAGTAGTATAACCCCCTCGGGTGGAACTGAAGCTTTCTTT; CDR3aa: CASSITPSGGTEAFF
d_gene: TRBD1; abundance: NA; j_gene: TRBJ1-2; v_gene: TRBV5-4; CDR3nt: TGTGCCAGCAGAAGGGACAGAAACTATGGCTACACCTTC; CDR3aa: CASRRDRNYGYTF
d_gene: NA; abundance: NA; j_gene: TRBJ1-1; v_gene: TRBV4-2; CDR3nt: TGTGCCAGCAGCCAGTACAGGGAGAACACTGAAGCTTTCTTT; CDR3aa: CASSQYRENTEAFF
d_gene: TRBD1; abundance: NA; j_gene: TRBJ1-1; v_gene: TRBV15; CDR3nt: TGTGCCACCAGCAGAGGGGAGGGGGCGAACACTGAAGCTTTCTTT; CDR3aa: CATSRGEGANTEAFF
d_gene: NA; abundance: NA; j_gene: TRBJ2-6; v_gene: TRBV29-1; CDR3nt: TGCAGCGTTGTTGGGTCATCTGGGGCCAACGTCCTGACTTTC; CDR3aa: CSVVGSSGANVLTF
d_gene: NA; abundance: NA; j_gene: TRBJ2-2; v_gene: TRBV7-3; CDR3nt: TGTGCCAGCAGGAGGGGGGTGCTGACCGGGGAGCTGTTTTTT; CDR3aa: CASRRGVLTGELFF
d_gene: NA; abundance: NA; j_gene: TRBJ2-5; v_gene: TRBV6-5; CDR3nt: TGTGCCAGCAGTACCGAGGGGACGTCAGGAGAGACCCAGTACTTC; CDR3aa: CASSTEGTSGETQYF
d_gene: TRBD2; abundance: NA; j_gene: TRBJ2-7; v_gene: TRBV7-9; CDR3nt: TGTGCCAGCAGCTCCAGGGAAGCGGGGAGTCTCGAGCAGTACTTC; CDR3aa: CASSSREAGSLEQYF
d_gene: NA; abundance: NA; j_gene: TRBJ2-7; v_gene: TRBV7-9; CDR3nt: TGTGCCAGCAGCTTAAGCGGGACAGGCCACAACGAGCAGTACTTC; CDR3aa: CASSLSGTGHNEQYF
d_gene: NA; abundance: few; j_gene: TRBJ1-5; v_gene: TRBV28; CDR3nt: TGTGCCAGCAGTTATCGGGGTCAGCCCCAGCATTTT; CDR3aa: CASSYRGQPQHF
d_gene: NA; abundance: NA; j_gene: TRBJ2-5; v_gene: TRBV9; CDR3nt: TGTGCCAGCAGCGTAGGTAGGGGTGAAAGTGAGACCCAGTACTTC; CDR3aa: CASSVGRGESETQYF
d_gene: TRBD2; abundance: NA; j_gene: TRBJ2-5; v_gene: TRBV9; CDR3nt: TGTGCCAGCAGCACATCCCCACTAGCGGGGGAAGAGACCCAGTACTTC; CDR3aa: CASSTSPLAGEETQYF
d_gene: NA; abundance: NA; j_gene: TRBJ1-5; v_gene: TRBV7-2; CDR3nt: TGTGCCAGCAGCTTCTCCCACAGGGCGCCCCAGCATTTT; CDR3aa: CASSFSHRAPQHF
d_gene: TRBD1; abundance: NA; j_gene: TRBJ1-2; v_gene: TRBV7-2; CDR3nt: TGTGCCAGCAGCCGAAAAGTAACAGGGGACTATGGCTACACCTTC; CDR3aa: CASSRKVTGDYGYTF
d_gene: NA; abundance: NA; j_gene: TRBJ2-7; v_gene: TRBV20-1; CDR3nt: TGCAGTGCCTTGAAAATCGACGAGCAGTACTTC; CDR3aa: CSALKIDEQYF
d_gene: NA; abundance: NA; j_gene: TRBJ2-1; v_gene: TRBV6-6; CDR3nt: TGTGCCAGCAGTTACAATGAGCAGTTCTTC; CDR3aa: CASSYNEQFF
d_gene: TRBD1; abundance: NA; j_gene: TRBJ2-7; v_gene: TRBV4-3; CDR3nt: TGCGCCAGCAGCCAAGAGACAGGGACCTTCTACGAGCAGTACTTC; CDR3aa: CASSQETGTFYEQYF
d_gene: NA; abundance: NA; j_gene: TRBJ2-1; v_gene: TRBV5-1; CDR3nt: TGCGCCAGCAGCCCGAGCCTTGGCACCTACAATGAGCAGTTCTTC; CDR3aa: CASSPSLGTYNEQFF
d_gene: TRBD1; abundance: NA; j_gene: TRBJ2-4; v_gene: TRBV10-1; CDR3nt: TGCGCCACCCGCCGGGACAGCGACCTTGTGAGAGCCAAAAACATTCAGTACTTC; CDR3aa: CATRRDSDLVRAKNIQYF
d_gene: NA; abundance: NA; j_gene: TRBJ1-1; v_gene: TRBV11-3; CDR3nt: TGTGCCAGCAGCTTAGGTCCAGGGACTGAAGCTTTCTTT; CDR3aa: CASSLGPGTEAFF
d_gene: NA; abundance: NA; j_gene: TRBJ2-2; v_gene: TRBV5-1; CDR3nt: TGCGCCAGCAGCCGAGTTCTGGGGGACACCGGGGAGCTGTTTTTT; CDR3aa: CASSRVLGDTGELFF
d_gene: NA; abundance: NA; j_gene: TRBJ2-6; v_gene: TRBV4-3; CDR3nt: TGCGCCAGCAGCCAAGCCCCCCGGTCCCGGGCTGGGGCCAACGTCCTGACTTTC; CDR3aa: CASSQAPRSRAGANVLTF
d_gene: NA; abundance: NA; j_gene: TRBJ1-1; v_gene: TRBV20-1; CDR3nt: TGCAGTGCTAGTTGGGGCCCTGAAGCTTTCTTT; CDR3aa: CSASWGPEAFF
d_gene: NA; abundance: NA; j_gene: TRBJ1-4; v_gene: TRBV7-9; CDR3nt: TGTGCCAGCAGCTTAGTGGATCCTAATGAAAAACTGTTTTTT; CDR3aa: CASSLVDPNEKLFF
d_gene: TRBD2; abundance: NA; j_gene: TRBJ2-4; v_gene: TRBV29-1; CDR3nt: TGCAGCGTTGATCTACCATTAGCGGGGGGATCGCTAGCCAAAAACATTCAGTACTTC; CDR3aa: CSVDLPLAGGSLAKNIQYF
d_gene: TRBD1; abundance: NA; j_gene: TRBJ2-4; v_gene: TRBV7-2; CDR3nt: TGTGCCAGCAGCACAGGACAGGGTGTTGACATAAACATTCAGTACTTC; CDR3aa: CASSTGQGVDINIQYF
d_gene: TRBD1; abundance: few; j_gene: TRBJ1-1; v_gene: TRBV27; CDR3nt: TGTGCCAGCAGTTTGTCCAGGGGGTATACTGAAGCTTTCTTT; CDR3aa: CASSLSRGYTEAFF
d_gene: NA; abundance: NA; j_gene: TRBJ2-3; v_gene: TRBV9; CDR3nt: TGTGCCAGCAGCGTACTCGGGACTCCTCCTGGAGTCGGCGCGCAGTATTTT; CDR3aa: CASSVLGTPPGVGAQYF
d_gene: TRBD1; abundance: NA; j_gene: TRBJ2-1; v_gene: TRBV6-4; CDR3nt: TGTGCCAGCAGTATATCCGGGACAGGCAACCGCTCCTACAATGAGCAGTTCTTC; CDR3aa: CASSISGTGNRSYNEQFF
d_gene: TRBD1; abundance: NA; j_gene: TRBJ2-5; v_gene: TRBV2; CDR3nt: TGTGCCAGCAGTGACCTGACAGGGGACGGGGGTGAGACCCAGTACTTC; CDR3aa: CASSDLTGDGGETQYF
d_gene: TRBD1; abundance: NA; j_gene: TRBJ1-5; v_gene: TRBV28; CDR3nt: TGTGCCAGCAGGGTACCCGGGGGAGGGGGCTTAGGTCAGCCCCAGCATTTT; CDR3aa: CASRVPGGGGLGQPQHF
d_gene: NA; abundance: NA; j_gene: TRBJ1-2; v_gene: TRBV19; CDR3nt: TGTGCCAGTAGTATAGTTCGGGAAGGCGTCTATGGCTACACCTTC; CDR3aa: CASSIVREGVYGYTF
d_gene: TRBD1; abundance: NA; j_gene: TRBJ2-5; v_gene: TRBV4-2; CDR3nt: TGTGCCAGCAGCCAAGGACAGGGGGAAAAAGAGACCCAGTACTTC; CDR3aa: CASSQGQGEKETQYF
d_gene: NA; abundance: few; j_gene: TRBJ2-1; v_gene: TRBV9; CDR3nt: TGTGCCAGCAGCGTAAAGCGGAGTAGCTCCTACAATGAGCAGTTCTTC; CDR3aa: CASSVKRSSSYNEQFF
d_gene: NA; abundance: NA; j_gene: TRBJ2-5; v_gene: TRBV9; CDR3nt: TGTGCCAGCAGCGTATTTAACATACCCCAAGAGACCCAGTACTTC; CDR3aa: CASSVFNIPQETQYF
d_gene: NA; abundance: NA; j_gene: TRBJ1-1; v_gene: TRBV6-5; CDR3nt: TGTGCCAGCAGGTTCTCGGGGGCTCACACTGAAGCTTTCTTT; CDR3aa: CASRFSGAHTEAFF
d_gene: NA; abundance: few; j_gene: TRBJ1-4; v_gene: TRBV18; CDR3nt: TGTGCCAGCTCACCAAGGGGACACGATGAAAAACTGTTTTTT; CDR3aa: CASSPRGHDEKLFF
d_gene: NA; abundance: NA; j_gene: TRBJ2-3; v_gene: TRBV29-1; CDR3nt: TGCAGCGTTGACGGGGGCAGCGGGATGGGCACAGATACGCAGTATTTT; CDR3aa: CSVDGGSGMGTDTQYF
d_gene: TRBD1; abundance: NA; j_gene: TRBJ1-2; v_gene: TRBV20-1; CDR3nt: TGCAGTGCTGGGGGACAGAATGGCTACACCTTC; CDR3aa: CSAGGQNGYTF